This T cell receptor beta chain comes out of a study of blood T cell repertoires in COVID-19. The overall study: Material from acute and convalescent COVID-19 was sourced from the United States, Italy and Spain.

Per the original data handling: Amplification of reference gene primers provided the estimated nucleated cell counts. Profiled with immunoSEQ multiplex PCR; TCRdb holds only in-frame clones, not every one. D and trimming were read from the DNA, whereas the V and J calls and clone size are those reported in that table. The sample includes some 220,000 clones, about 79% of them seen just once. The V gene's germline CDR1 is LGHNA and CDR2 YNFKEQ. Losses at the gene ends were 4 bases for V and 2 bases for J; bases not matched to a gene: 5. The CDR3 runs to 16 residues. This clone was observed a handful of times.

The specimen was peripheral blood. The V and J genes are TRBV4-2 and TRBJ2-3, with 11 nucleotides matching TRBD2. This clonotype originated in a man aged 45-65 years with active or convalescent COVID-19. CDR3 DNA sequence: TGTGCCAGCAGCCCCCTACTAGCGGGGGTCACAGATACGCAGTATTTT. It translates to CASSPLLAGVTDTQYF.